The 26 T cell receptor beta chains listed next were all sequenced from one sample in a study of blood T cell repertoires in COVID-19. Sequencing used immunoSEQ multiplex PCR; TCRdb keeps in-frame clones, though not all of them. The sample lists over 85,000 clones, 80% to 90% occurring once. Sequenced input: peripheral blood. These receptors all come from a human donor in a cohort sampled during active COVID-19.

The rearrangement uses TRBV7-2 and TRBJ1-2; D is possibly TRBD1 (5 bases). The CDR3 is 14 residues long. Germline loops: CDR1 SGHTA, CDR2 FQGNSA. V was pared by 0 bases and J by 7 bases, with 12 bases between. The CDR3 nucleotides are TGTGCCAGCAGCTTAGCCCAGGGAAGCGTTGGCTACACCTTC. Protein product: CASSLAQGSVGYTF.

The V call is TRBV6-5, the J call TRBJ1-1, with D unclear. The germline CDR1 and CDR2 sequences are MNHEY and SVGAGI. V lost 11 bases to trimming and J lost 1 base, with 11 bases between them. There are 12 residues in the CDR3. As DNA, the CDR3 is TGTGCCGCCAGAATTTGGAACACTGAAGCTTTCTTT. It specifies CAARIWNTEAFF.

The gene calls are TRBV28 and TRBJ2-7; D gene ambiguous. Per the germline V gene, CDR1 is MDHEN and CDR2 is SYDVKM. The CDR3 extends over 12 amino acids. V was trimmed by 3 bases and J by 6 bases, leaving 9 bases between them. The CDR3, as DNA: TGTGCCAGCAGTTTCCCCACGGGCGAGCAGTACTTC. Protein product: CASSFPTGEQYF.

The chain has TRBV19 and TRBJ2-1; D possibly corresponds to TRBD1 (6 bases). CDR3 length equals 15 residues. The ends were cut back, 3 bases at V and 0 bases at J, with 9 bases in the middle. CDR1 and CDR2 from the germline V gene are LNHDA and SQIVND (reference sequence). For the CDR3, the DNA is TGTGCCAGTAGTATTGACAGGAGCTCCTACAATGAGCAGTTCTTC. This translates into CASSIDRSSYNEQFF.

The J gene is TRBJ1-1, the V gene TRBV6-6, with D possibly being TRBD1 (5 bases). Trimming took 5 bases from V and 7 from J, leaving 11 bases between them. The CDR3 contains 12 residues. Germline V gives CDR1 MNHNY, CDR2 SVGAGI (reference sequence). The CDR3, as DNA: TGTGCCAGCAGTCCCCAAGACAGTGAAGCTTTCTTT. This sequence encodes CASSPQDSEAFF.

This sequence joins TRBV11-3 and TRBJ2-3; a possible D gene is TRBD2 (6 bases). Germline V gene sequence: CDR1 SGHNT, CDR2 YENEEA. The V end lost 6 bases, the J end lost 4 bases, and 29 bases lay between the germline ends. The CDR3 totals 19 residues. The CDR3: CASSPQLTGTLPGPDTQYF. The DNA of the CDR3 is TGTGCCAGCAGTCCCCAACTCACCGGGACTCTTCCCGGCCCAGATACGCAGTATTTT.

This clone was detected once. CDR3: CASTAGVNYGYTF. DNA for the CDR3: TGTGCCAGCACGGCAGGGGTTAACTATGGCTACACCTTC. The J gene is TRBJ1-2, the V gene TRBV6-5, with a possible D match to TRBD1 (6 bases). This CDR3 spans 13 amino acids. The germline V and J ends were trimmed by 7 bases and 1 base, with 10 bases remaining between them. CDR1 is MNHEY, CDR2 SVGAGI, per germline.

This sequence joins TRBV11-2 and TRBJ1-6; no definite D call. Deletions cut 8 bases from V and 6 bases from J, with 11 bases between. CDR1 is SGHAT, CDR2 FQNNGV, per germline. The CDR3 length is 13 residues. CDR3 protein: CASGPGVNSPLHF. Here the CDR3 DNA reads TGTGCCAGCGGTCCGGGAGTTAATTCACCCCTCCACTTT.

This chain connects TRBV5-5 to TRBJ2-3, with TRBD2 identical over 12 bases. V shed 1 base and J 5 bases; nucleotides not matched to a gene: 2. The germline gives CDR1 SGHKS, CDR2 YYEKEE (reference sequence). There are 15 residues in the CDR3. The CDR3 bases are TGTGCCAGCAGCTTGACGGGACTAGCGGGAGATACGCAGTATTTT. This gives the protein CASSLTGLAGDTQYF.

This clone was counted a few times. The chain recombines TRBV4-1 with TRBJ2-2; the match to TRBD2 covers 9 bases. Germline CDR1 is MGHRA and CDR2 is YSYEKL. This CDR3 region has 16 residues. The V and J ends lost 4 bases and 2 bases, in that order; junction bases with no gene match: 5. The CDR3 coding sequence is TGCGCCAGCAGCCCTCTAGCGGGAACTAACACCGGGGAGCTGTTTTTT. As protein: CASSPLAGTNTGELFF.

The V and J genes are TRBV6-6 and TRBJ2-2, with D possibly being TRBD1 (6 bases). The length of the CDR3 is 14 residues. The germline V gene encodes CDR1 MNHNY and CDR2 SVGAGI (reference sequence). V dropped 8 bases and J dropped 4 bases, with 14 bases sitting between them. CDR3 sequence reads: CASRLDRFTGELFF. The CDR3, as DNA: TGTGCCAGCCGACTGGACAGATTCACCGGGGAGCTGTTTTTT.

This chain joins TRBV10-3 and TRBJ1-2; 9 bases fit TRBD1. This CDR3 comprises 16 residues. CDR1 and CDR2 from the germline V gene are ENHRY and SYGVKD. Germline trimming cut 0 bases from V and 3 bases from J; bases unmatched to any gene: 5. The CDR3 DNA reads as TGTGCCATCAGTGAGTCGGTGGGACAGGGTTACTATGGCTACACCTTC. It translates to CAISESVGQGYYGYTF.

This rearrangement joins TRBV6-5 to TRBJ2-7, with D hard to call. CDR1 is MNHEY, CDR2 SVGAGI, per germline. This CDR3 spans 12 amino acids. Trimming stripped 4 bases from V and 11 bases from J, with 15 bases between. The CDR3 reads CASSSLGAVEYF. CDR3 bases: TGTGCCAGCAGTTCCCTCGGAGCCGTCGAGTACTTC.

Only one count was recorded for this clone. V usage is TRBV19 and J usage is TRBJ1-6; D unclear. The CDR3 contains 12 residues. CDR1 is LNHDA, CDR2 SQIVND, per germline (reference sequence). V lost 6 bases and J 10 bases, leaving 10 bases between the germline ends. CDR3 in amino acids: CASRLQESPLHF. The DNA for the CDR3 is TGTGCCAGTAGATTGCAGGAATCACCCCTCCACTTT.

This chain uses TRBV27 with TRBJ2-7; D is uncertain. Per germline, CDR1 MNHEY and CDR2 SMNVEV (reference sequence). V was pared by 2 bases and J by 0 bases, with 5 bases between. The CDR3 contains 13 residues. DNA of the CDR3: TGTGCCAGCAGTTTAAAGCACTCCTACGAGCAGTACTTC. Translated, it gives CASSLKHSYEQYF.

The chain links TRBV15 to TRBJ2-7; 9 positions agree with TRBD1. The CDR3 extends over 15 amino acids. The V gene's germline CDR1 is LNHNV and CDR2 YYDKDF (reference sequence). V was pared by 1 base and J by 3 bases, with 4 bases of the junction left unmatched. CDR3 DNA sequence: TGTGCCACCAGCAGAGGGGGGACAGGGCTCTACGAGCAGTACTTC. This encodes CATSRGGTGLYEQYF.

This CDR3 reads CASRPGQGNYGYTF. The CDR3 DNA is TGTGCCAGCAGACCAGGACAGGGGAACTATGGCTACACCTTC. The chain couples TRBV6-4 to TRBJ1-2; 9 bases map to TRBD1. The CDR3 extends over 14 amino acids. The germline V gene has CDR1 MRHNA and CDR2 SNTAGT. J lost 2 bases, V lost 6 bases, and 4 bases had no gene match.

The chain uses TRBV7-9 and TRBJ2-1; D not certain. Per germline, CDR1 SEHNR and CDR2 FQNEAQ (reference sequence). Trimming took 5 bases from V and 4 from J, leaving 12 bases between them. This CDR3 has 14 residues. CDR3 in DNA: TGTGCCAGCAGCCATCAGGCAGGTTACAATGAGCAGTTCTTC. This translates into CASSHQAGYNEQFF.

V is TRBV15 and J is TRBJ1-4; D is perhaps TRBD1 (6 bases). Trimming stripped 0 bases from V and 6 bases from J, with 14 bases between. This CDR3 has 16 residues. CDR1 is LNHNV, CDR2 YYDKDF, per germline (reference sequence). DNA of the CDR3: TGTGCCACCAGCAGAGATGCAGGGGCAGGGGATGAAAAACTGTTTTTT. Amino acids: CATSRDAGAGDEKLFF.

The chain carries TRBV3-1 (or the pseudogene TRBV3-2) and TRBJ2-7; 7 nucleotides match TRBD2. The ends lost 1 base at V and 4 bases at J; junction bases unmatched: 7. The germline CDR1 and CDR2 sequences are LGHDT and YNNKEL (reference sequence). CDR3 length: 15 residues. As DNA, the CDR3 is TGTGCCAGCAGCCAAGTCAGGACTAGAGAGTACGAGCAGTACTTC. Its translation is CASSQVRTREYEQYF.

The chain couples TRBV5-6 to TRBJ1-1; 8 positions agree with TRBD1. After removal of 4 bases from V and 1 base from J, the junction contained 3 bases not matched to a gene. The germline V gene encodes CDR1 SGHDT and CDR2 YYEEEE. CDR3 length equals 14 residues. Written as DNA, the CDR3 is TGTGCCAGCAGCCACGGGACAGGGAACACTGAAGCTTTCTTT. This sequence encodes CASSHGTGNTEAFF. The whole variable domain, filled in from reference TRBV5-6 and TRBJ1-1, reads DAGVTQSPTHLIKTRGQQVTLRCSPKSGHDTVSWYQQALGQGPQFIFQYYEEEERQRGNFPDRFSGHQFPNYSSELNVNALLLGDSALYLCASSHGTGNTEAFFGQGTRLTVV.

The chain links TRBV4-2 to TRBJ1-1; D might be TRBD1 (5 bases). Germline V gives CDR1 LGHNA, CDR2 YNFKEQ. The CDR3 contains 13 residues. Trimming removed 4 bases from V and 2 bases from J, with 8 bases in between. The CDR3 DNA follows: TGTGCCAGCAGCCGACAGATCAACACTGAAGCTTTCTTT. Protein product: CASSRQINTEAFF.

CDR3 region: CASSLPGTGQETQYF. CDR3 DNA sequence: TGTGCCAGCAGCTTGCCCGGGACAGGGCAAGAGACCCAGTACTTC. The V and J genes are TRBV5-4 and TRBJ2-5, with 9 nucleotides matching TRBD1. V shed 1 base, J shed 2 bases, and the junction held 3 bases outside the gene matches. CDR3 length: 15 residues. CDR1 is SGHNT, CDR2 YYREEE, per germline (reference sequence).

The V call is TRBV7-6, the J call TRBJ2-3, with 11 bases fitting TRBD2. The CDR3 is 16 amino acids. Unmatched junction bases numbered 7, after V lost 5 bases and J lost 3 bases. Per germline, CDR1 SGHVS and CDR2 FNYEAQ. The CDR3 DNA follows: TGTGCCAGCAGCGCAAGACTAGCGGGGAGAACAGATACGCAGTATTTT. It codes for CASSARLAGRTDTQYF.

This CDR3 is CASSLQQDEKLFF. Written as DNA, the CDR3 is TGTGCCAGCAGTTTACAACAAGATGAAAAACTGTTTTTT. The chain couples TRBV12-3 or TRBV12-4 to TRBJ1-4; D not certain. V was shortened by 2 bases and J by 6 bases, with 7 bases between the two germline ends. This CDR3 has 13 residues.

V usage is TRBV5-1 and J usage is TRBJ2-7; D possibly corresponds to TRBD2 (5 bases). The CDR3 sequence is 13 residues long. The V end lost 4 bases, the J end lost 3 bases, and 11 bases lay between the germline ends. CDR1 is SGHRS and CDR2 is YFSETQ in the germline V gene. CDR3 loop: CASSAGGVYEQYF. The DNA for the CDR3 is TGCGCCAGCAGCGCGGGTGGGGTCTACGAGCAGTACTTC.